A selection of T cell receptor beta chains follows, all from one sample in a study of breast tumors, draining lymph nodes, adjacent tissues. TCRdb analysed the multiplex PCR reads with MiXCR anew, one entry per CDR3 protein. The table shows about 180,000 distinct CDR3 sequences, with about 30% occurring only once. Sequenced sample: axillary lymph node tissue. The receptor source for this set is a female donor with breast cancer. Some clones in this sample may be carry-over from other donors' samples. CDR3s include the opening cysteine and the closing phenylalanine or tryptophan. D genes are given only for firm matches.

J: TRBJ2-1
D: .
V: TRBV7-9
CDR3: CASSQINNEQFF

J: TRBJ2-3
D: TRBD1
V: TRBV13
CDR3: CVSSRPGQGEIVGTDTQYF

J: TRBJ2-5
D: .
V: TRBV12-3/TRBV12-4
CDR3: CASSLGGEGETQYF

J: TRBJ2-1
D: .
V: TRBV12-3/TRBV12-4
CDR3: CASRLDRSYNEQFF

J: TRBJ1-2
D: .
V: TRBV20-1
CDR3: CSAKDGVGDGYTF

J: TRBJ2-1
D: .
V: TRBV24-1
CDR3: CATSDFVGDEQFF

J: TRBJ2-2
D: .
V: TRBV4-1
CDR3: CASSQDRGLTGELFF

J: TRBJ2-1
D: .
V: TRBV11-3
CDR3: CASSLIYNEQFF

J: TRBJ1-5
D: .
V: TRBV11-2
CDR3: CASSSGHSNQPQHF

J: TRBJ2-1
D: TRBD1
V: TRBV7-9
CDR3: CASSTTSGGVSYNEQFF

J: TRBJ1-4
D: TRBD1
V: TRBV5-6
CDR3: CASSLGTGDEKLFF

J: TRBJ2-6
D: .
V: TRBV12-3/TRBV12-4
CDR3: CASSPAITWANVLTF

J: TRBJ2-7
D: TRBD2
V: TRBV12-3/TRBV12-4
CDR3: CASSSYGLAGVNYEQYF

J: TRBJ1-5
D: TRBD1
V: TRBV12-3/TRBV12-4
CDR3: CASSLRGQTSNQPQHF

J: TRBJ2-7
D: .
V: TRBV5-1
CDR3: CASSLDVNRWDEQYF

J: TRBJ2-1
D: TRBD2
V: TRBV7-2
CDR3: CASSPRSRLAGGSQQFF

J: TRBJ1-3
D: TRBD1
V: TRBV3-1
CDR3: CASSQVIRGQGSGNTIYF

J: TRBJ1-2
D: .
V: TRBV4-2
CDR3: CASSQLQVIYGYTF

J: TRBJ2-1
D: TRBD2
V: TRBV10-3
CDR3: CAISEDTSGSNEQFF

J: TRBJ1-3
D: TRBD1
V: TRBV20-1
CDR3: CSARRTGGTGNTIYF

J: TRBJ2-2
D: TRBD1
V: TRBV19
CDR3: CASSLIWTGGDTGELFF

J: TRBJ1-6
D: TRBD1
V: TRBV7-9
CDR3: CASSLRGHVYNSPLHF

J: TRBJ2-3
D: .
V: TRBV2
CDR3: CASQSPVSTDTQYF

J: TRBJ2-3
D: TRBD2
V: TRBV27
CDR3: CASSLDGGALDTQYF

J: TRBJ1-3
D: .
V: TRBV7-9
CDR3: CASSLGSSGNTIYF